The clone carrying this TCR beta chain is medium-sized within its sample. The library was built from roughly 400 ng RNA with molecular barcoded adaptors for alpha/delta and beta/gamma chains. A single record per CDR3 protein comes from TCRdb applying MiXCR to the reads. The sample consists of approximately 62,000 distinct CDR3 sequences, roughly 18% of them appearing once. This sample was taken from a study of read filtering for tumor transcriptome and immune sequencing. Looking at the study overall: Among patients, around 18 were male and 15 or so female, aged about 40 to 90 (mean about 69). Revised staging placed roughly 8 patients in R-ISS I, about 17 in II, six or seven in III. Per sample, TCR-region reads ranged about 3.5 to 11 million by IR-seq, about 75 to 1,300 by RNA-seq.

Germline assignment: CDR1 SGHTS and CDR2 YDEGEE. V lost 8 bases, J lost 3 bases, and 12 bases lay in between. This CDR3 has 13 residues. The chain combines TRBV5-8 with TRBJ2-1; tentative D call: TRBD2 (5 bases). The sequenced sample consisted of a population of CD138-negative cells sorted from bone marrow. The TCR comes from a donor at least 40 years old with multiple myeloma. The CDR3 reads CASQSAGYNEQFF. For the CDR3, the DNA is TGTGCCAGTCAATCGGCGGGCTACAATGAGCAGTTCTTC. Looking up the rest from reference TRBV5-8 and TRBJ2-1 gives the full variable domain: EAGVTQSPTHLIKTRGQQATLRCSPISGHTSVYWYQQALGLGLQFLLWYDEGEERNRGNFPPRFSGRQFPNYSSELNVNALELEDSALYLCASQSAGYNEQFFGPGTRLTVL.